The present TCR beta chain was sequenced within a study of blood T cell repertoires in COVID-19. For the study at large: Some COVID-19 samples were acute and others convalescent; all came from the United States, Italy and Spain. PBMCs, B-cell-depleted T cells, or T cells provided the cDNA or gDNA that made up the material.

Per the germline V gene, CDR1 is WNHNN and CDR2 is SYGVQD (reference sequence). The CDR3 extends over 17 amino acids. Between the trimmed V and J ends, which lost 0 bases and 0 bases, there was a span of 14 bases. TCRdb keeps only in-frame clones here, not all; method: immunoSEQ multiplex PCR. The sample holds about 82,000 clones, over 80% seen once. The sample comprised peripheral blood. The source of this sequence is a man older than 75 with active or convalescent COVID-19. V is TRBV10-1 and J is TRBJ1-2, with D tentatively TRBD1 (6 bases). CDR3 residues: CASSESARGPANYGYTF. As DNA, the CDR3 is TGCGCCAGCAGTGAGTCGGCCAGGGGCCCTGCTAACTATGGCTACACCTTC.